The clone carrying this T cell receptor (beta chain) was found once. This entry is derived from a study of cytomegalovirus exposure and HLA in healthy donors. Background on the study: A later analysis reported the same platform for the roughly 120 validation repertoires and the roughly 700 first-cohort repertoires.

Repertoires were generated with immunoSEQ multiplex PCR, while TCRdb's copy carries only in-frame clones and drops some. The sample shows about 280,000 clones, around 87% of them seen only once. The sequence was collected from a woman in her late teens or twenties in good health and CMV-seronegative. The sequenced sample was PBMCs.

The CDR3 sequence: CATSRDADSSYNEQFF. CDR3 in DNA: TGTGCCACCAGCAGAGACGCGGACAGCTCCTACAATGAGCAGTTCTTC. The chain employs TRBV15 and TRBJ2-1; possibly TRBD1 for D (6 bases). From germline, CDR1 is LNHNV and CDR2 YYDKDF (reference sequence). Trimming cost V 0 bases and J 0 bases, with 9 bases left between them. The CDR3 spans 16 residues.